Presented here are 21 T cell receptor beta chains from one specimen sequenced in a study of T cell repertoires in cytomegalovirus infection. No antigens are known for them. Each CDR3 protein gets one entry after TCRdb re-called the reads with MiXCR. The sample shows roughly 990,000 distinct CDR3 sequences, about a third of them seen only once. The sample consisted of cultured CD8+ T cells from PBMCs, taken from culture after CMV antigen stimulation. All receptors derive from a human donor in good health (CMV status not recorded). Some clones in this sample may be carry-over from other donors' samples.

In its sample, this clonotype was seen many times. The CDR3 sequence: CASSSLRTGMTAEAFF. CDR3 DNA: TGTGCCAGCAGCTCCCTCCGGACAGGGATGACGGCTGAAGCTTTCTTT. The genes are TRBV7-9 and TRBJ1-1; TRBD1 aligns across 8 bases. The germline gives CDR1 SEHNR, CDR2 FQNEAQ (reference sequence). The CDR3 runs to 16 residues. V shed 4 bases and J 6 bases; nucleotides not matched to a gene: 13.

The V gene is TRBV4-1, the J gene TRBJ1-2; D unresolved. The V and J ends lost 1 base and 3 bases respectively, with 15 bases between them. The CDR3 consists of 16 residues. Germline values: CDR1 MGHRA, CDR2 YSYEKL. The CDR3 DNA follows: TGCGCCAGCAGCCAAGCAGTATCAGAGCCATACTATGGCTACACCTTC. Translating gives CASSQAVSEPYYGYTF.

This chain uses TRBV11-3 with TRBJ2-7; the match to TRBD1 covers 10 bases. V lost 4 bases and J lost 5; bases outside the gene matches: 8. Germline lookup yields CDR1 SGHNT and CDR2 YENEEA. The CDR3 runs to 15 residues. CDR3 in amino acids: CASSSTGTGDHEQYF. CDR3 nucleotide sequence: TGTGCCAGCAGCTCTACCGGGACAGGGGACCACGAGCAGTACTTC.

V usage is TRBV2 and J usage is TRBJ1-1, with D tentatively TRBD1 (5 bases). In germline, CDR1 is SNHLY, CDR2 FYNNEI. V lost 10 bases, J lost 6 bases, and 24 bases lay in between. The CDR3 loop spans 15 amino acids. CDR3 DNA: TGTGCCACGGTGGCGGGGACCCCGGGTAGCGCTGAAGCTTTCTTT. It codes for CATVAGTPGSAEAFF.

This sequence joins TRBV4-1 and TRBJ2-3, with D perhaps matching TRBD2 (5 bases). The germline V and J ends were trimmed by 0 bases and 4 bases, with 11 bases remaining between them. The CDR3 consists of 15 residues. The V gene's germline CDR1 is MGHRA and CDR2 YSYEKL. The CDR3 DNA reads TGCGCCAGCAGCCAAGAGGATAGCGTTCCAGATACGCAGTATTTT. Amino acids: CASSQEDSVPDTQYF.

J is TRBJ1-5 and V is TRBV7-9; no reliable D call. CDR1 is SEHNR and CDR2 is FQNEAQ in the germline V gene (reference sequence). With 1 base removed from V and 9 bases from J, the gap between germline ends came to 13 bases. The CDR3 length is 14 residues. The CDR3 sequence is CASSLGAGDWPQHF. In nucleotides, the CDR3 is TGTGCCAGCAGCTTAGGGGCCGGAGATTGGCCCCAGCATTTT.

As regards this clonotype: No conserved phenylalanine or tryptophan ends this CDR3, so it is likely a read error. The V and J genes are TRBV7-9 and TRBJ1-5, with D possibly matching TRBD1 (5 bases). CDR3 length: 13 amino acids. CDR1 and CDR2 from the germline V gene are SEHNR and FQNEAQ (reference sequence). Trimming stripped 1 base from V and 6 bases from J, with 7 bases between. CDR3 in amino acids: CASSLDRGQPQHL. The CDR3 nucleotides are TGTGCCAGCAGCTTAGATAGGGGTCAGCCCCAGCATTTA.

This clonotype was found a few times. J is TRBJ2-3 and V is TRBV27; 10 nucleotides agree with TRBD2. Germline CDR1 is MNHEY and CDR2 is SMNVEV (reference sequence). The CDR3 consists of 15 residues. Trimming took 7 bases from V and 2 from J; bases not matched to a gene: 6. The CDR3 loop is CASTLAGAPTDTQYF. The CDR3 region has the DNA TGTGCCAGCACCCTAGCGGGGGCCCCCACAGATACGCAGTATTTT.

The CDR3 loop is CSAADRDGGGYTF. The CDR3 coding sequence is TGCAGTGCTGCCGACAGGGACGGGGGTGGCTACACCTTC. This chain connects TRBV20-1 to TRBJ1-2; 7 nucleotides line up with TRBD1. With V trimmed by 5 bases and J by 7 bases, 10 bases remained unmatched. Germline V gene sequence: CDR1 DFQATT, CDR2 SNEGSKA (reference sequence). The CDR3 has 13 residues.

This clonotype has just one count. The rearrangement joins TRBV5-1 to TRBJ2-5; TRBD2 agrees at 11 bases. CDR1 is SGHRS and CDR2 is YFSETQ in the germline V gene. V trimming: 4 bases; J trimming: 4 bases; junction bases outside the gene matches: 6. This CDR3 is 15 amino acids long. Here the CDR3 DNA reads TGCGCCAGCAGCGTTAGCGGGGGGGCCCGAGAGACCCAGTACTTC. It encodes CASSVSGGARETQYF.

This clonotype is a singleton in its sample. J is TRBJ1-4 and V is TRBV7-9; D is uncertain. Germline V gene sequence: CDR1 SEHNR, CDR2 FQNEAQ (reference sequence). The CDR3 loop spans 14 amino acids. Trimming removed 6 bases from V and 5 bases from J, with 13 bases in between. The CDR3 DNA reads as TGTGCCAGCAGACCAGATAGAACAAATGAAAAACTGTTTTTT. Amino acids: CASRPDRTNEKLFF.

CDR3 sequence (DNA): TGCGCCAGCAAGGGGGACGGCGGCCGCACAGATACGCAGTATTTT. Its protein is CASKGDGGRTDTQYF. The chain joins TRBV5-1 to TRBJ2-3; a weak D match, TRBD1 (6 bases). The length of the CDR3 is 15 residues. The germline V gene has CDR1 SGHRS and CDR2 YFSETQ. The ends were cut back, 6 bases at V and 1 base at J, with 15 bases in the middle.

This clonotype was observed a handful of times. J is TRBJ2-1 and V is TRBV2, with D perhaps TRBD1 (6 bases). CDR1 and CDR2 (germline): SNHLY, FYNNEI. Trimming removed 6 bases from V and 4 bases from J, with 25 bases in between. This CDR3 region has 18 residues. The CDR3 protein is CASSPGYRGMVPYNEQFF. The CDR3 DNA follows: TGTGCCAGCAGCCCTGGGTATAGGGGGATGGTTCCTTACAATGAGCAGTTCTTC.

This clonotype was detected only a few times. The chain uses TRBV18 and TRBJ2-1; no clear D. CDR1 and CDR2 from the germline V gene are KGHSH and LQKENI. Trimming cost V 5 bases and J 8 bases, with 16 bases left between them. The CDR3 runs to 14 residues. The CDR3 sequence is CASSAASSVDEQFF. The CDR3 region has the DNA TGTGCCAGCTCAGCTGCTTCCTCCGTGGATGAGCAGTTCTTC.

This chain joins TRBV7-9 and TRBJ1-3; tentatively, D is TRBD1 (5 bases). Germline values: CDR1 SEHNR, CDR2 FQNEAQ (reference sequence). V gave up 5 bases and J gave up 0 bases, with 17 bases separating them. The CDR3 has 17 amino acids. The CDR3 sequence is CASSHRAGTASGNTIYF. In DNA form, the CDR3 reads TGTGCCAGCAGCCACCGCGCCGGGACTGCCTCTGGAAACACCATATATTTT.

This clonotype was counted only a few times. The chain links TRBV4-2 to TRBJ2-7; 7 nucleotides align to TRBD1. Germline V gene data show CDR1 as LGHNA and CDR2 as YNFKEQ. With V trimmed by 5 bases and J by 6 bases, 4 bases remained unmatched. CDR3 length: 12 amino acids. The CDR3 nucleotides are TGTGCCAGCAGCGAGACAGGGATCGAGCAGTACTTC. This translates into CASSETGIEQYF.

The chain links TRBV7-2 to TRBJ2-7; tentatively, D is TRBD2 (6 bases). The V and J ends lost 2 bases and 0 bases respectively, with 14 bases between them. This CDR3 has 16 amino acids. Germline V gives CDR1 SGHTA, CDR2 FQGNSA. CDR3 amino acids: CASSLIGGSTSYEQYF. Here the CDR3 DNA reads TGTGCCAGCAGCTTAATCGGGGGTTCCACCTCCTACGAGCAGTACTTC.

V is TRBV29-1 and J is TRBJ2-7; D is perhaps TRBD1 (6 bases). This CDR3 region has 15 residues. V shed 0 bases and J shed 0 bases, with 12 bases lying between them. CDR1 and CDR2 from the germline V gene are SQVTM and ANQGSEA. CDR3: CSVEEAGASSYEQYF. The CDR3, as DNA: TGCAGCGTTGAAGAGGCAGGGGCTAGCTCCTACGAGCAGTACTTC.

This clonotype showed up just a few times. CDR3 in DNA: TGCAGTGCTAGCCTCCCAGGGGTTTATAGCAATCAGCCCCAGCATTTT. Protein sequence: CSASLPGVYSNQPQHF. The chain combines TRBV20-1 with TRBJ1-5, with D perhaps matching TRBD1 (6 bases). This CDR3 has 16 residues. Germline loops: CDR1 DFQATT, CDR2 SNEGSKA (reference sequence). The V end was cut by 3 bases, the J end by 0 bases, with 15 bases between.

This clonotype was seen just once. A much larger clonotype is one base distant, so this may be a read error. The chain is built from TRBV19 and TRBJ1-1, with D hard to call. There are 15 residues in the CDR3. CDR1 is LNHDA, CDR2 SQIVND, per germline (reference sequence). The CDR3: CASSIADRRNTGAFF. The CDR3 DNA follows: TGTGCCAGTAGTATAGCGGACCGGAGGAACACTGGAGCTTTCTTT.

This clonotype has a count of ten or more. The chain combines TRBV7-2 with TRBJ2-3; D call uncertain. This CDR3 comprises 15 residues. Germline values: CDR1 SGHTA, CDR2 FQGNSA. With 5 bases removed from V and 2 bases from J, the gap between germline ends came to 14 bases. The CDR3 is CASSGFLPDTDTQYF. In nucleotides, the CDR3 is TGTGCCAGCAGCGGCTTTCTCCCGGACACAGATACGCAGTATTTT.